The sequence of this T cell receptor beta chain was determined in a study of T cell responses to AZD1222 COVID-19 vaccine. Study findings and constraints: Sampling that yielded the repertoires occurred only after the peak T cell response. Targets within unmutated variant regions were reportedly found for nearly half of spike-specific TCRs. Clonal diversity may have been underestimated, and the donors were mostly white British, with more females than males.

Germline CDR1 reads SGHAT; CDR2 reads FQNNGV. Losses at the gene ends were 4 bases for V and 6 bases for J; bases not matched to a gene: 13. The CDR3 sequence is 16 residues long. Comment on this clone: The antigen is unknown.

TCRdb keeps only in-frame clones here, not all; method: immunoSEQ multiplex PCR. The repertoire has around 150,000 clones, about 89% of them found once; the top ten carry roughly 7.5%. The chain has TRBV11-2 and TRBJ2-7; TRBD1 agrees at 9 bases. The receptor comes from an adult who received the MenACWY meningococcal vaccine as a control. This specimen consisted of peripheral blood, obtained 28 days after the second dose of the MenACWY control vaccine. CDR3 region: CASSSRERTGAGEQYF. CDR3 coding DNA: TGTGCCAGCAGCTCGCGGGAGCGGACAGGGGCGGGCGAGCAGTACTTC.